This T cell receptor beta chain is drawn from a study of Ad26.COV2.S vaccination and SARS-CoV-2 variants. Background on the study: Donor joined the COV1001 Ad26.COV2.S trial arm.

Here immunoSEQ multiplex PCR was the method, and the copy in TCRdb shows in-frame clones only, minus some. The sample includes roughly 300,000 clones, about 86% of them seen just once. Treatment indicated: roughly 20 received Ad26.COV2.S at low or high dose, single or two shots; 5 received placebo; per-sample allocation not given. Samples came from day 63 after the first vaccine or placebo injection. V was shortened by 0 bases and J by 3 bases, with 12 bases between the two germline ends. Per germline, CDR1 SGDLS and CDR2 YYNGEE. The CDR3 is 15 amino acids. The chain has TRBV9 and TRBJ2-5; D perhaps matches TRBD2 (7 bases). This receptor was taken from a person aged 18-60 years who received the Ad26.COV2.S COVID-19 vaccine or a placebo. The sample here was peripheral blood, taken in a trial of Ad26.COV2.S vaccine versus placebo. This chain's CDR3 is CASSVAQGREETQYF. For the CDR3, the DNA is TGTGCCAGCAGCGTAGCCCAGGGGAGGGAAGAGACCCAGTACTTC.